Below, 7 T cell receptor beta chains from the same sample are listed, as sequenced in a study of shared clonotypes between healthy human individuals. Assay: immunoSEQ multiplex PCR; the TCRdb copy retains only in-frame clones and omits some. Found here are about 1,900,000 clones, roughly 95% of them singletons; the top ten hold 0.95% to 1.5%. In the naive CD8 group, cells lacked CD45RO and were positively selected for CCR7, so terminally differentiated effector memory CD45RA+ cells were left out. Sequencing was performed on naive CD8+ T cells sorted from blood. These receptors came from a man aged 18-30 years in good health.

The V and J genes are TRBV5-1 and TRBJ1-5; the match to TRBD1 covers 8 bases. The V and J ends lost 5 bases and 4 bases, in that order; junction bases with no gene match: 5. Germline CDR1 is SGHRS and CDR2 is YFSETQ. The CDR3 is made up of 14 amino acids. CDR3 nucleotides: TGCGCCAGCAGTTTGACAGGGGTTAATCAGCCCCAGCATTTT. As protein: CASSLTGVNQPQHF.

The chain recombines TRBV5-8 with TRBJ1-5, with 10 positions matching TRBD1. This CDR3 is built from 17 residues. Germline V gene lookup returns CDR1 SGHTS and CDR2 YDEGEE. Trimming took 0 bases from V and 6 from J; bases not matched to a gene: 9. The CDR3 DNA reads TGTGCCAGCAGCTTGGTGGGGGACAGGGGCCGGGGTCAGCCCCAGCATTTT. Its translation is CASSLVGDRGRGQPQHF. The entire variable domain, with the rest obtained from reference TRBV5-8 and TRBJ1-5, is as follows: EAGVTQSPTHLIKTRGQQATLRCSPISGHTSVYWYQQALGLGLQFLLWYDEGEERNRGNFPPRFSGRQFPNYSSELNVNALELEDSALYLCASSLVGDRGRGQPQHFGDGTRLSIL.

This sequence joins TRBV6-1 and TRBJ2-1; D is possibly TRBD2 (7 bases). The V end was cut by 7 bases, the J end by 7 bases, with 20 bases between. The germline V gene has CDR1 MNHNS and CDR2 SASEGT. The CDR3 runs 15 residues. CDR3 sequence reads: CASTDWEGERNEQFF. The CDR3 bases are TGTGCCAGCACTGACTGGGAGGGGGAAAGGAATGAGCAGTTCTTC.

This clone has a single count. For the CDR3, the DNA is TGTGCCAGCAGCGGCCCTAGTTTACTCACAGATACGCAGTATTTT. Translating it yields CASSGPSLLTDTQYF. The chain recombines TRBV9 with TRBJ2-3; D not resolved. CDR1 is SGDLS and CDR2 is YYNGEE in the germline V gene. This CDR3 has 15 amino acids. V gave up 3 bases and J gave up 2 bases, with 13 bases separating them. Full variable domain (missing parts from reference TRBV9 and TRBJ2-3): DSGVTQTPKHLITATGQRVTLRCSPRSGDLSVYWYQQSLDQGLQFLIQYYNGEERAKGNILERFSAQQFPDLHSELNLSSLELGDSALYFCASSGPSLLTDTQYFGPGTRLTVL.

The chain is built from TRBV27 and TRBJ2-1; D tentatively reads TRBD1 or TRBD2 (6 bases each). The germline gives CDR1 MNHEY, CDR2 SMNVEV (reference sequence). V lost 6 bases, J lost 2 bases, and 14 bases lay in between. CDR3 length: 15 residues. CDR3 DNA sequence: TGTGCCAGCAGCCAAGGGGGGCCAACCTACAATGAGCAGTTCTTC. Translated, it gives CASSQGGPTYNEQFF.

V is TRBV29-1 and J is TRBJ2-3, with 9 bases fitting TRBD1. This CDR3 contains 13 residues. Per germline, CDR1 SQVTM and CDR2 ANQGSEA. J was trimmed by 4 bases and V by 7 bases; bases with no gene match: 6. The CDR3 DNA reads as TGCAGCGCTCGGACAGGGGATGCAGATACGCAGTATTTT. Protein product: CSARTGDADTQYF.

A word on this clone: The sample holds other DNA sequences that translate to the same CDR3. The chain is built from TRBV27 and TRBJ2-7; no clear D gene. The CDR3 sequence is 13 residues long. Germline V lookup: CDR1 MNHEY, CDR2 SMNVEV (reference sequence). V lost 2 bases, J lost 2 bases, and 7 bases lay in between. CDR3 amino acids: CASSLRPAYEQYF. In DNA form, the CDR3 reads TGTGCCAGCAGTTTACGGCCGGCCTACGAGCAGTACTTC.